This paragraph covers one TCR beta chain sequence. Its antigen is unknown. The same CDR3 also results from other DNA sequences found in this sample. Trimming stripped 5 bases from V and 3 bases from J, with 5 bases between. CDR1 and CDR2 from the germline V gene are SEHNR and FQNEAQ (reference sequence). The CDR3 extends over 11 amino acids. Positive CCR7 selection of CD45RO-negative cells yielded the naive CD8 cells, and terminally differentiated effector memory CD45RA+ cells were excluded. Donation came from healthy HIV-negative adults that had no recent acute infections or vaccinations. The sample originates from a study of shared clonotypes between healthy human individuals. General study results and limits: Naive CD4 clonotypes overlapped across a handful of donors at around 5%. An expected dependence of interdonor clonotype sharing on sequencing depth was noted.

Produced via immunoSEQ multiplex PCR; TCRdb's table is partial and in-frame only. The repertoire has under 2,000,000 clones, less than 95% of them found once; the top ten carry approximately 1%. The sequence was collected from a man aged 18 to 29 in good health. The sequenced sample was naive CD8+ T cells sorted from blood. The chain is built from TRBV7-9 and TRBJ2-7; D gene uncertain. Written as DNA, the CDR3 is TGTGCCAGCAGCCGTGACTACGAGCAGTACTTC. Translation gives CASSRDYEQYF.